Detailed here is one T cell receptor beta chain. The sample originates from a study of blood T cell repertoires in COVID-19. Only in-frame clones appear in the TCRdb table, and some are missing; sequencing was by immunoSEQ multiplex PCR. The data hold around 200,000 clones, with roughly nine tenths observed a single time. Trimming took off 6 bases at V and 8 bases at J, with 16 bases between the two ends. This CDR3 has 13 residues. Germline lookup yields CDR1 MDHEN and CDR2 SYDVKM. The TCR was taken from a woman of 80 years or more in a cohort sampled during active or convalescent COVID-19. The sequenced material came from peripheral blood. The J gene is TRBJ1-2, the V gene TRBV28; D might be TRBD1 (6 bases). CDR3 sequence: CASRDTGSVGYTF. CDR3 DNA sequence: TGTGCCAGCAGGGACACAGGGTCGGTGGGCTACACCTTC.